A few counts support the clone carrying this T cell receptor beta chain. This record comes from a study of blood T cell repertoires in COVID-19. Study-wide context: Sample material is recorded as cDNA or gDNA derived from T cells, B-cell-depleted T cells, or PBMCs.

CDR3 size: 18 residues. V dropped 1 base and J dropped 0 bases, with 16 bases sitting between them. The germline gives CDR1 LGHDT, CDR2 YNNKEL (reference sequence). Generated by immunoSEQ multiplex PCR, the TCRdb table keeps only in-frame clones and is missing some. The sample carries about 57,000 clones, roughly 87% recorded once. The receptor was derived from a woman older than 75 with COVID-19, enrolled during active disease. The V and J genes are TRBV3-1 (or the pseudogene TRBV3-2) and TRBJ1-3, with D uncertain. Sequencing used peripheral blood. As DNA, the CDR3 is TGTGCCAGCAGCCAAGGCCGGGGAGACCGCCGCTCTGGAAACACCATATATTTT. It encodes CASSQGRGDRRSGNTIYF.